This T cell receptor (beta chain) came from a study of blood T cell repertoires in COVID-19. As for the study in general: The cDNA or gDNA used as material had been derived from T cells, B-cell-depleted T cells, or PBMCs.

Per the germline V gene, CDR1 is SQVTM and CDR2 is ANQGSEA. The CDR3 runs 13 residues. V was trimmed by 0 bases and J by 5 bases, leaving 10 bases between them. Generated by immunoSEQ multiplex PCR, the TCRdb table keeps only in-frame clones and is missing some. This sample has about 280,000 clones; 65% to 90% occur once, and the top ten carry 5.1%. This receptor was identified in a man aged 50-60 years with active or convalescent COVID-19. The sample was peripheral blood. The chain links TRBV29-1 to TRBJ1-1; the D is unclear. The CDR3: CSVEDLKRTEAFF. As DNA, the CDR3 is TGCAGCGTTGAAGATCTTAAACGGACTGAAGCTTTCTTT.